This T cell receptor beta chain was obtained from a study of blood T cell repertoires in COVID-19. Overall study context: Material from acute and convalescent COVID-19 was sourced from the United States, Italy and Spain. Sample material is recorded as cDNA or gDNA derived from T cells, B-cell-depleted T cells, or PBMCs.

Source study methods: Scientists estimated how many nucleated cells there were by amplifying reference gene primers. Profiling relied on immunoSEQ multiplex PCR, and the TCRdb table lists in-frame clones only, not all of them. The V and J calls and clone size are taken from that table; D and trimming were inferred from the DNA. The sample has 300,000 to 400,000 clones; approximately 90% are singletons. Allocation to cohorts depended on clinical history reported by the participants. With 0 bases removed from V and 5 bases from J, the gap between germline ends came to 14 bases. From germline, CDR1 is SGHRS and CDR2 YFSETQ. This CDR3 is 16 amino acids long.

Material: PBMCs or T cells enriched from blood (not recorded which). This TCR derives from a woman aged 25 to 39 with acute COVID-19. V usage is TRBV5-1 and J usage is TRBJ1-4; tentative D call: TRBD1 (6 bases). In DNA, the CDR3 is TGCGCCAGCAGCTTGGCCCCCCTAAGGGGGAATGAAAAACTGTTTTTT. Its protein product is CASSLAPLRGNEKLFF. The full variable domain, its missing parts supplied by reference TRBV5-1 and TRBJ1-4, is KAGVTQTPRYLIKTRGQQVTLSCSPISGHRSVSWYQQTPGQGLQFLFEYFSETQRNKGNFPGRFSGRQFSNSRSEMNVSTLELGDSALYLCASSLAPLRGNEKLFFGSGTQLSVL.